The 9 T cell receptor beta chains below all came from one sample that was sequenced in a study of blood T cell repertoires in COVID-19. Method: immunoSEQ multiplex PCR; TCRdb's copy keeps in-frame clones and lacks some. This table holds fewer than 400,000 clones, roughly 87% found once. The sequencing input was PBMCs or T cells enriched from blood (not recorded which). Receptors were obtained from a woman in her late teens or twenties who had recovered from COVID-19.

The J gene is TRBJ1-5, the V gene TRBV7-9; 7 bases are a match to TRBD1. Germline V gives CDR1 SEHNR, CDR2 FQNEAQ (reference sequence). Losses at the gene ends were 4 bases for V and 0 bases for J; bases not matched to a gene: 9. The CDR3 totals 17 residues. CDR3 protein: CASSSTPTGVSNQPQHF. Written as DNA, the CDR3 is TGTGCCAGCAGCTCGACCCCTACAGGGGTTAGCAATCAGCCCCAGCATTTT.

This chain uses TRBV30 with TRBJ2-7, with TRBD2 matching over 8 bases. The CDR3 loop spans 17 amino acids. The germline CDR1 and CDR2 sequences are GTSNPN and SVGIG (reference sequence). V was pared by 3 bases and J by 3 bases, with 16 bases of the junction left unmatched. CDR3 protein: CAWSRGREGTSFYEQYF. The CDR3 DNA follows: TGTGCCTGGAGCCGAGGCCGGGAGGGCACAAGTTTCTACGAGCAGTACTTC.

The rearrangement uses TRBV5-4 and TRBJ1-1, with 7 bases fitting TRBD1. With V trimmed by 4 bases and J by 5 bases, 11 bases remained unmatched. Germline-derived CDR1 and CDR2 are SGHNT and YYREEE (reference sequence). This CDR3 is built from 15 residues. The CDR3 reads CASSEKGGGRTEAFF. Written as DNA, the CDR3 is TGTGCCAGCAGCGAGAAAGGGGGCGGTAGGACTGAAGCTTTCTTT. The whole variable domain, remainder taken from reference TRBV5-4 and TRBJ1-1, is ETGVTQSPTHLIKTRGQQVTLRCSSQSGHNTVSWYQQALGQGPQFIFQYYREEENGRGNFPPRFSGLQFPNYSSELNVNALELDDSALYLCASSEKGGGRTEAFFGQGTRLTVV.

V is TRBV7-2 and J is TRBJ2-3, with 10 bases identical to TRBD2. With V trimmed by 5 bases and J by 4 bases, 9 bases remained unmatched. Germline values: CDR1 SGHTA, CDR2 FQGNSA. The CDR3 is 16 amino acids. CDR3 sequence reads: CASSDPSGSTPDTQYF. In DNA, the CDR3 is TGTGCCAGCAGCGACCCTAGCGGGAGCACCCCAGATACGCAGTATTTT.

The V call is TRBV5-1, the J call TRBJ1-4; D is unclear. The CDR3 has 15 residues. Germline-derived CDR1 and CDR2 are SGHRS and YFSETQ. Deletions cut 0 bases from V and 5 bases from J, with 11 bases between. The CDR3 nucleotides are TGCGCCAGCAGCTTGGAGCCCCCGCCGAATGAAAAACTGTTTTTT. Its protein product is CASSLEPPPNEKLFF.

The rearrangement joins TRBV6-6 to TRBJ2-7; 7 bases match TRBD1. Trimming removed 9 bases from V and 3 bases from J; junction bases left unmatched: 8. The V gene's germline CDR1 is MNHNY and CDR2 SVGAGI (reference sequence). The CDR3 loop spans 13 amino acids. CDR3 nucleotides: TGTGCCAGTTCCGGGACAGCACTCTACGAGCAGTACTTC. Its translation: CASSGTALYEQYF.

In DNA, the CDR3 is TGCGCCAGCAGCCAAGCGGTCGGGGGCTCTGGAAACACCATATATTTT. Translated, it gives CASSQAVGGSGNTIYF. The chain joins TRBV4-3 to TRBJ1-3; a weak D match, TRBD1 (5 bases). The length of the CDR3 is 16 residues. V shed 1 base and J shed 0 bases, with 10 bases lying between them. CDR1 is LGHNA, CDR2 YSLEER, per germline.

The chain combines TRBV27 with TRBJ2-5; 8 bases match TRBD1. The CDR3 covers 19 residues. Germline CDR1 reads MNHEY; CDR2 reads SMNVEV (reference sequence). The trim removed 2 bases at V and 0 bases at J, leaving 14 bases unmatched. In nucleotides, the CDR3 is TGTGCCAGCAGTTTAAACGATGGGCCGGACAGGGTATACCAAGAGACCCAGTACTTC. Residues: CASSLNDGPDRVYQETQYF.

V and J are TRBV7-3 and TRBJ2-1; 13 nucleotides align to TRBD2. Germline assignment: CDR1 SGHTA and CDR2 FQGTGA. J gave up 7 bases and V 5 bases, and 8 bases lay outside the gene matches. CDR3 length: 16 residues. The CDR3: CASSPQGLAGANEQFF. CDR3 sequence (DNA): TGTGCCAGCAGCCCTCAAGGACTAGCGGGGGCTAATGAGCAGTTCTTC.